Listed below are T cell receptor beta chains from one sample, sequenced in a study of cytomegalovirus exposure and HLA in healthy donors. Assay: immunoSEQ multiplex PCR; the TCRdb copy retains only in-frame clones and omits some. The table lists about 55,000 clones, about 82% of them singletons. The sequencing sample was made of PBMCs. These receptors were obtained from a man aged 25-45 years in good health and CMV-seronegative. Both conserved end residues are part of each CDR3. D genes are given only for firm matches. The size of a clone is reported for some rows only, either as once, few or many, or as a class for expanded clones.

V gene	clone size	J gene	D gene	CDR3 DNA	CDR3 protein
TRBV19	.	TRBJ2-3	.	TGTGCCAGTAGTATAGCCTGGGGAGTAGGGAGTCGTGACACAGATACGCAGTATTTT	CASSIAWGVGSRDTDTQYF
TRBV9	.	TRBJ2-7	.	TGTGCCAGCAGCGTCGGCGGGACCCCCCGAGAGCAGTACTTC	CASSVGGTPREQYF
TRBV19	.	TRBJ1-2	TRBD1	TGTGCCAGTAGTGCTTACAGGGGCCCGAACTATGGCTACACCTTC	CASSAYRGPNYGYTF
TRBV12-5	once	TRBJ2-2	TRBD1	TGTGCTAGTGGTTTGGTACCCGGGACAGGAGTACCGAACACCGGGGAGCTGTTTTTT	CASGLVPGTGVPNTGELFF
TRBV12-5	.	TRBJ1-1	.	TGTGCTAGTGGTTTGGTAAGAGAGGTCCTAGACGTTCTTGAAGCTTTCTTT	CASGLVREVLDVLEAFF
TRBV28	.	TRBJ2-7	.	TGTGCCAGCAGTAGTTGGGACTTAGGCTCCTACGAGCAGTACTTC	CASSSWDLGSYEQYF
TRBV29-1	few	TRBJ1-1	.	TGCAGCGCCCCCCGGGGCACTGAAGCTTTCTTT	CSAPRGTEAFF
TRBV30	.	TRBJ1-4	TRBD1	TGTGCCTGGAGTCTGACAGGGCGATTTGAAAAACTGTTTTTT	CAWSLTGRFEKLFF
TRBV28	once	TRBJ1-5	.	TGTGCCAGCTACCTCTCGGACAGTAGCAATCAGCCCCAGCATTTT	CASYLSDSSNQPQHF
TRBV4-3	.	TRBJ2-5	TRBD2	TGCGCCAGCAGCCAAGAACGGGGGGGGCAAGAGACCCAGTACTTC	CASSQERGGQETQYF
TRBV4-2	.	TRBJ1-1	.	TGTGCCAGCAGCTCCGGGGGGGGACGGAACACTGAAGCTTTCTTT	CASSSGGGRNTEAFF
TRBV11-2	.	TRBJ2-5	TRBD2	TGTGCCAGCACCCCCCCGGGGACTAATCGGGAGACCCAGTACTTC	CASTPPGTNRETQYF
TRBV4-1	.	TRBJ2-5	.	TGCGCCAGCAGCCAAGATGCAGGGTTGCAGGAGACCCAGTACTTC	CASSQDAGLQETQYF
TRBV7-9	.	TRBJ1-5	.	TGTTCCAGCAGCTTGGCGAGGCAGCCCCAGCATTTT	CSSSLARQPQHF
TRBV6-6	.	TRBJ2-5	.	TGTGCCAGCAGTTACCCACCTCGGGGGATACAAGAGACCCAGTACTTC	CASSYPPRGIQETQYF
TRBV7-2	.	TRBJ2-7	TRBD1	TGTGCCAGCAGCTTTGGGACAGTCACCTACGAGCAGTACTTC	CASSFGTVTYEQYF
TRBV29-1	.	TRBJ1-1	TRBD1	TGCAGCGTTGGCGTTTTTGCGACAGGGGTAACTGAAGCTTTCTTT	CSVGVFATGVTEAFF
TRBV5-1	few	TRBJ2-1	.	TGCGCCAGCAGCTTGGCCAGCGATTACTACAATGAGCAGTTCTTC	CASSLASDYYNEQFF
TRBV4-3	.	TRBJ2-7	.	TGCGCCAGCAGCCAAGATTGGCAGGTTGCCTACGAGCAGTACTTC	CASSQDWQVAYEQYF
TRBV7-6	.	TRBJ2-5	.	TGTGCCAGCAGCTTAGGGCGGGGGCGGGTAGAGACCCAGTACTTC	CASSLGRGRVETQYF
TRBV7-2	.	TRBJ1-1	.	TGTGCCAGCAGCTTAGGGACTTCGAACACTGAAGCTTTCTTT	CASSLGTSNTEAFF
TRBV2	.	TRBJ2-1	.	TGTGCCAGCAGCCCACTGGAGGGGGGGAATGAGCAGTTCTTC	CASSPLEGGNEQFF
TRBV12-5	.	TRBJ1-1	.	TGTGCTAGTGGTTTGCCTTCTTGGGGCGCGGTAGCTTTCTTT	CASGLPSWGAVAFF
TRBV6-5	.	TRBJ1-2	TRBD1	TGTGCCAGCAGCTACACAGGGGTCTATGGCTACACCTTC	CASSYTGVYGYTF
TRBV7-2	.	TRBJ1-1	TRBD1	TGTGCCAGCAGCCTCGGGACAGTTGAAGCTTTCTTT	CASSLGTVEAFF